The 29 T cell receptor beta chains presented below share a single source sample, sequenced in a study of shared clonotypes between healthy human individuals. Generated by immunoSEQ multiplex PCR, the TCRdb table keeps only in-frame clones and is missing some. The sample has about 1,800,000 clones, about 94% seen once. Selected positively for CCR7 and CD45RO-negative, naive CD8 cells excluded terminally differentiated effector memory CD45RA+ cells. Material for sequencing was naive CD8+ T cells sorted from blood. The receptors were gathered from a man younger than 30 in good health.

V and J are TRBV10-2 and TRBJ2-7; no definite D call. Per germline, CDR1 WSHSY and CDR2 SAAADI. The germline V and J ends were trimmed by 0 bases and 1 base, with 7 bases remaining between them. The length of the CDR3 is 14 residues. The CDR3 is CASSESIGSYEQYF. DNA of the CDR3: TGCGCCAGCAGTGAGTCAATCGGGTCCTACGAGCAGTACTTC.

This sequence joins TRBV6-5 and TRBJ2-2, with no clear D. The CDR3 runs to 13 residues. Germline CDR1 is MNHEY and CDR2 is SVGAGI. Trimming took off 10 bases at V and 3 bases at J, with 12 bases between the two ends. CDR3 protein: CATGHGDTGELFF. CDR3 sequence (DNA): TGTGCCACCGGGCACGGAGACACCGGGGAGCTGTTTTTT.

This sequence joins TRBV6-6 and TRBJ1-2; possibly TRBD1 for D (6 bases). The CDR3 is 15 residues long. CDR1 is MNHNY, CDR2 SVGAGI, per germline (reference sequence). The V end lost 0 bases, the J end lost 1 base, and 9 bases lay between the germline ends. The CDR3 coding sequence is TGTGCCAGCAGTTACTCGGAGGGGGTTAACTATGGCTACACCTTC. It codes for CASSYSEGVNYGYTF.

The chain links TRBV5-6 to TRBJ2-7, with D possibly being TRBD2 (6 bases). Germline lookup yields CDR1 SGHDT and CDR2 YYEEEE. This CDR3 contains 16 residues. The V and J ends lost 3 bases and 2 bases respectively, with 18 bases between them. Here the CDR3 reads CASSSRQTGTPYEQYF. CDR3 sequence (DNA): TGTGCCAGCAGCTCGAGACAAACGGGGACTCCCTACGAGCAGTACTTC.

The chain carries TRBV11-2 and TRBJ1-1; D unresolved. Per the germline V gene, CDR1 is SGHAT and CDR2 is FQNNGV. This CDR3 is built from 13 residues. Trimming stripped 2 bases from V and 0 bases from J, with 4 bases between. The CDR3 is CASSLRVNTEAFF. The DNA of the CDR3 is TGTGCCAGCAGCTTAAGGGTGAACACTGAAGCTTTCTTT.

This chain joins TRBV27 and TRBJ2-1; the match to TRBD2 covers 11 bases. Germline CDR1 reads MNHEY; CDR2 reads SMNVEV (reference sequence). The CDR3 runs to 15 residues. Germline trimming cut 6 bases from V and 6 bases from J; bases unmatched to any gene: 7. For the CDR3, the DNA is TGTGCCAGCAGCGGTAGCGGGAGGGCCCGCAATGAGCAGTTCTTC. Its translation: CASSGSGRARNEQFF.

The CDR3 sequence: CASSLTGEGGYEQYF. The CDR3 region has the DNA TGTGCCAGCAGCTTGACAGGGGAGGGAGGCTACGAGCAGTACTTC. The J gene is TRBJ2-7, the V gene TRBV27, with a weak D call TRBD1 (8 bases). The V end lost 6 bases, the J end lost 3 bases, and 18 bases lay between the germline ends. The CDR3 sequence is 15 residues long. Germline V gene sequence: CDR1 MNHEY, CDR2 SMNVEV (reference sequence).

CDR3 coding DNA: TGCGCCAGCAGCCAAGAAGCACTAGCGGCCACCGGGGAGCTGTTTTTT. Its translation is CASSQEALAATGELFF. J is TRBJ2-2 and V is TRBV4-3; 8 nucleotides match TRBD2. The V gene end was trimmed by 0 bases and the J gene end by 4 bases; junction bases not matched to a gene: 4. This CDR3 contains 16 residues. Germline lookup yields CDR1 LGHNA and CDR2 YSLEER.

The chain is built from TRBV15 and TRBJ2-5; TRBD2 matches at 13 bases. Germline V gene lookup returns CDR1 LNHNV and CDR2 YYDKDF (reference sequence). The trim removed 6 bases at V and 3 bases at J, leaving 7 bases unmatched. CDR3 length: 16 amino acids. CDR3 coding DNA: TGTGCCACCAGAGGGACTAGCGGGATAGGAAAAGAGACCCAGTACTTC. It specifies CATRGTSGIGKETQYF. The complete variable domain, with remaining parts taken from reference TRBV15 and TRBJ2-5, reads DAMVIQNPRYQVTQFGKPVTLSCSQTLNHNVMYWYQQKSSQAPKLLFHYYDKDFNNEADTPDNFQSRRPNTSFCFLDIRSPGLGDTAMYLCATRGTSGIGKETQYFGPGTRLLVL.

This chain links TRBV11-2 with TRBJ2-2; D call uncertain. CDR1 and CDR2 from the germline V gene are SGHAT and FQNNGV. This CDR3 is 14 amino acids long. V lost 5 bases and J 1 base, leaving 8 bases between the germline ends. The CDR3 protein is CASSPPGNTGELFF. DNA for the CDR3: TGTGCCAGCAGCCCGCCAGGGAACACCGGGGAGCTGTTTTTT.

The CDR3 sequence is CSVEEQRSYEQYF. The CDR3 bases are TGCAGCGTTGAAGAACAGAGATCCTACGAGCAGTACTTC. The rearrangement uses TRBV29-1 and TRBJ2-7; no reliable D call. Germline CDR1 reads SQVTM; CDR2 reads ANQGSEA. This CDR3 contains 13 residues. The V end lost 0 bases, the J end lost 1 base, and 7 bases lay between the germline ends.

This chain joins TRBV30 and TRBJ2-3; D remains unclear. V lost 4 bases and J 6 bases, leaving 14 bases between the germline ends. Per the germline V gene, CDR1 is GTSNPN and CDR2 is SVGIG (reference sequence). The CDR3 contains 13 residues. In DNA form, the CDR3 reads TGTGCCTGGAATTTCGTGAGTGGGGATACGCAGTATTTT. It encodes CAWNFVSGDTQYF. The full variable domain, in which reference TRBV30 and TRBJ2-3 provide the parts outside the CDR3, is SQTIHQWPATLVQPVGSPLSLECTVEGTSNPNLYWYRQAAGRGLQLLFYSVGIGQISSEVPQNLSASRPQDRQFILSSKKLLLSDSGFYLCAWNFVSGDTQYFGPGTRLTVL.

Turning to this clone: A read error may account for a junction end that differs from germline. Other DNA sequences in the same sample also yield this CDR3. This chain links TRBV7-7 with TRBJ2-7, with unresolved D. The CDR3 spans 13 residues. CDR1 is SSHAT, CDR2 FNYEAQ, per germline (reference sequence). The CDR3, as DNA: TGTGCTAGCAGCTTGGGCAGGTCCTACGAGCAGTACTTC. Translated, it gives CASSLGRSYEQYF. Together with reference TRBV7-7 and TRBJ2-7, the CDR3 gives the full variable domain: GAGVSQSPRYKVTKRGQDVTLRCDPISSHATLYWYQQALGQGPEFLTYFNYEAQPDKSGLPSDRFSAERPEGSISTLTIQRTEQRDSAMYRCASSLGRSYEQYFGPGTRLTVT.

As concerns this clone: Other DNA variants within this sample encode the same CDR3. CDR3 sequence (DNA): TGTGCCAGCAGCTTAAGGGGCGAAGAGACCCAGTACTTC. The encoded protein is CASSLRGEETQYF. V gene TRBV11-3 combines with J gene TRBJ2-5, with D possibly being TRBD1 (5 bases). The germline gives CDR1 SGHNT, CDR2 YENEEA. The CDR3 covers 13 residues. V lost 2 bases, J lost 3 bases, and 7 bases lay in between.

Notes on this clone: One end of the junction varies from germline; a read error may be responsible. The chain couples TRBV7-7 to TRBJ1-5, with 9 positions matching TRBD1. This CDR3 is 14 amino acids long. CDR1 SSHAT and CDR2 FNYEAQ come from the germline V gene (reference sequence). CDR3 region: CASSGQGRNQPQHF. As DNA, the CDR3 is TGTGCTAGCAGTGGACAGGGGCGCAATCAGCCCCAGCATTTT.

In regard to this clone: Different DNA sequences within this sample yield the same CDR3. The chain joins TRBV28 to TRBJ2-7; 8 bases fit TRBD1. CDR1 is MDHEN, CDR2 SYDVKM, per germline. This CDR3 region has 14 residues. Unmatched junction bases numbered 3, after V lost 5 bases and J lost 0 bases. The CDR3 loop reads CASSRQGSSYEQYF. DNA of the CDR3: TGTGCCAGCAGTCGACAGGGGAGCTCCTACGAGCAGTACTTC.

As regards this clone: The same CDR3 is also encoded by other DNA sequences in this sample. V is TRBV7-6 and J is TRBJ2-1, with 7 positions matching TRBD2. The J segment lost 1 base and the V segment lost 1 base, leaving 1 base of the junction unmatched. Germline values: CDR1 SGHVS, CDR2 FNYEAQ. This CDR3 is built from 15 residues. The CDR3 nucleotides are TGTGCCAGCAGCTTAGACGGGGGGTCCTACAATGAGCAGTTCTTC. It specifies CASSLDGGSYNEQFF.

The chain carries TRBV19 and TRBJ2-1; tentative D call: TRBD2 (5 bases). Trimming stripped 3 bases from V and 4 bases from J, with 10 bases between. The CDR3 has 14 amino acids. Germline values: CDR1 LNHDA, CDR2 SQIVND (reference sequence). The CDR3 region is CASSIWGAYNEQFF. The CDR3 DNA follows: TGTGCCAGTAGTATTTGGGGAGCTTACAATGAGCAGTTCTTC.

This clone came up once. The V gene is TRBV4-1, the J gene TRBJ1-5, with 7 bases matching TRBD1. The junction had 6 bases not matched to a gene; V was cut back by 1 base and J by 6 bases. Germline V gene data show CDR1 as MGHRA and CDR2 as YSYEKL. The CDR3 contains 15 residues. The CDR3 spells CASSQVYQGGQPQHF. In DNA, the CDR3 is TGCGCCAGCAGCCAAGTATACCAGGGGGGTCAGCCCCAGCATTTT.

The chain recombines TRBV9 with TRBJ2-5, with D maybe TRBD2 (5 bases). This CDR3 is 16 amino acids long. Per the germline V gene, CDR1 is SGDLS and CDR2 is YYNGEE. V gave up 0 bases and J gave up 2 bases, with 14 bases separating them. The CDR3 DNA sequence: TGTGCCAGCAGCGTAGGGGTAGCCGGGGATCAAGAGACCCAGTACTTC. It yields the protein CASSVGVAGDQETQYF. The full variable domain, with the rest looked up from reference TRBV9 and TRBJ2-5, is DSGVTQTPKHLITATGQRVTLRCSPRSGDLSVYWYQQSLDQGLQFLIQYYNGEERAKGNILERFSAQQFPDLHSELNLSSLELGDSALYFCASSVGVAGDQETQYFGPGTRLLVL.

This clone was recorded once. The V gene is TRBV9, the J gene TRBJ2-7; 9 bases are shared with TRBD1. This CDR3 region has 15 residues. In germline, CDR1 is SGDLS, CDR2 YYNGEE. The junction had 8 bases not matched to a gene; V was cut back by 3 bases and J by 4 bases. In DNA, the CDR3 is TGTGCCAGCAGCGCCGGTACGGGACAGGGTTACGAGCAGTACTTC. Translating it yields CASSAGTGQGYEQYF.

The chain employs TRBV4-3 and TRBJ1-2, with a possible D match to TRBD1 (5 bases). Germline CDR1 is LGHNA and CDR2 is YSLEER. Deletions cut 0 bases from V and 6 bases from J, with 11 bases between. This CDR3 region has 14 residues. The CDR3 sequence is CASSQDGGGNGYTF. The CDR3 nucleotides read TGCGCCAGCAGCCAAGATGGGGGGGGTAATGGCTACACCTTC.

The V call is TRBV7-2, the J call TRBJ1-1, with D unresolved. The V gene's germline CDR1 is SGHTA and CDR2 FQGNSA. This CDR3 has 12 residues. V was clipped by 5 bases and J by 6 bases, with 10 bases between them. DNA of the CDR3: TGTGCCAGCAGCATCGGACCCTCTGAAGCTTTCTTT. Translated: CASSIGPSEAFF.

This clone has a single count. This chain uses TRBV4-3 with TRBJ2-7, with D perhaps matching TRBD2 (5 bases). CDR1 and CDR2 (germline): LGHNA, YSLEER. This CDR3 spans 14 amino acids. V lost 0 bases, J lost 7 bases, and 13 bases lay in between. This CDR3 reads CASSQDLGSIEQYF. DNA of the CDR3: TGCGCCAGCAGCCAAGATCTAGGGAGCATAGAGCAGTACTTC.

V is TRBV13 and J is TRBJ1-4; a possible D gene is TRBD1 (5 bases). V lost 0 bases and J 6 bases, leaving 14 bases between the germline ends. The CDR3 runs 16 residues. The germline gives CDR1 PRHDT, CDR2 FYEKMQ (reference sequence). The CDR3 nucleotides are TGTGCCAGCAGCTTAGGTCGGGCAGGGAGGGATGAAAAACTGTTTTTT. This sequence encodes CASSLGRAGRDEKLFF.

The rearrangement links TRBV27 to TRBJ1-5; 8 bases line up with TRBD1. Trimming at V came to 2 bases and at J to 5 bases, leaving 2 bases not matched to a gene. Looked up from germline, CDR1 is MNHEY and CDR2 is SMNVEV (reference sequence). The CDR3 contains 14 residues. The CDR3 loop is CASSLAGGDQPQHF. The CDR3 DNA is TGTGCCAGCAGTTTAGCAGGGGGCGATCAGCCCCAGCATTTT.

This sequence joins TRBV19 and TRBJ1-1; D is perhaps TRBD1 (5 bases). CDR1 is LNHDA and CDR2 is SQIVND in the germline V gene (reference sequence). The V gene lost 9 bases and the J gene lost 7 bases, with 12 bases spanning the gap. This CDR3 has 11 residues. The DNA of the CDR3 is TGTGCCAGCAGCCCAGGGTATGAAGCTTTCTTT. It codes for CASSPGYEAFF. The whole variable domain, remainder taken from reference TRBV19 and TRBJ1-1, is DGGITQSPKYLFRKEGQNVTLSCEQNLNHDAMYWYRQDPGQGLRLIYYSQIVNDFQKGDIAEGYSVSREKKESFPLTVTSAQKNPTAFYLCASSPGYEAFFGQGTRLTVV.

CDR3: CASSLLPQGNYEQYF. CDR3 nucleotide sequence: TGTGCCAGCAGCTTACTCCCCCAAGGAAACTACGAGCAGTACTTC. The V call is TRBV7-9, the J call TRBJ2-7; unclear D gene. Germline CDR1 SEHNR, CDR2 FQNEAQ (reference sequence). The length of the CDR3 is 15 residues. Trimming stripped 2 bases from V and 3 bases from J, with 14 bases between.

The rearrangement links TRBV5-6 to TRBJ2-2, with D tentatively TRBD1 (5 bases). V gave up 4 bases and J gave up 1 base, with 14 bases separating them. Germline lookup yields CDR1 SGHDT and CDR2 YYEEEE. CDR3 length: 16 residues. CDR3 region: CASSLQQGLNTGELFF. In DNA, the CDR3 is TGTGCCAGCAGCCTCCAGCAGGGATTGAACACCGGGGAGCTGTTTTTT. The variable domain in full, completed from reference TRBV5-6 and TRBJ2-2, reads DAGVTQSPTHLIKTRGQQVTLRCSPKSGHDTVSWYQQALGQGPQFIFQYYEEEERQRGNFPDRFSGHQFPNYSSELNVNALLLGDSALYLCASSLQQGLNTGELFFGEGSRLTVL.